One sample yielded the 26 T cell receptor beta chains listed below, sequenced in a study of blood T cell repertoires in COVID-19 (dated by TCRdb to the early 2020s). Library creation used the immunoSEQ multiplex PCR assay. TCRdb obtained this table from immuneACCESS and retained in-frame rearrangements with V and J assigned. These tables miss some clones; where compared with another copy, unresolved V genes account for less than half of the shortfall, and the remainder is unexplained. The sample table lists about 160,000 clones, around 90% of them with a count of one. The ten most abundant clones make up about 2.8% of the sample. The sequencing sample was made of peripheral blood. These receptors came from a man aged 60 to 75 with acute or convalescent COVID-19.

This rearrangement joins TRBV5-4 to TRBJ1-4, with 7 bases fitting TRBD1. The ends lost 4 bases at V and 7 bases at J; junction bases unmatched: 16. The germline V gene encodes CDR1 SGHNT and CDR2 YYREEE (reference sequence). The CDR3 sequence is 17 residues long. The CDR3 loop reads CASSQRQGLEVSEKLFF. The CDR3 nucleotides are TGTGCCAGCAGCCAACGACAGGGCCTCGAAGTTAGTGAAAAACTGTTTTTT. Combining the CDR3 with reference TRBV5-4 and TRBJ1-4 gives the whole variable domain ETGVTQSPTHLIKTRGQQVTLRCSSQSGHNTVSWYQQALGQGPQFIFQYYREEENGRGNFPPRFSGLQFPNYSSELNVNALELDDSALYLCASSQRQGLEVSEKLFFGSGTQLSVL.

The J gene is TRBJ1-4, the V gene TRBV20-1; a weak D match, TRBD1 (5 bases). This CDR3 spans 14 amino acids. V was trimmed by 3 bases and J by 6 bases, leaving 14 bases between them. Germline values: CDR1 DFQATT, CDR2 SNEGSKA (reference sequence). The chain's CDR3 is CSASPGGWDEKLFF. The CDR3 DNA sequence: TGCAGTGCTAGTCCCGGGGGTTGGGATGAAAAACTGTTTTTT.

The CDR3 loop is CASSQGLESGIQYF. The DNA of the CDR3 is TGTGCCAGCAGCCAGGGACTAGAATCTGGCATTCAGTACTTC. The V gene is TRBV3-1 (or the pseudogene TRBV3-2), the J gene TRBJ2-4; 8 nucleotides match TRBD2. The CDR3 totals 14 residues. V was pared by 3 bases and J by 9 bases, with 7 bases of the junction left unmatched. Germline CDR1 is LGHDT and CDR2 is YNNKEL (reference sequence).

The chain links TRBV7-3 to TRBJ2-1, with 7 bases fitting TRBD2. Unmatched junction bases numbered 10, after V lost 1 base and J lost 4 bases. In germline, CDR1 is SGHTA, CDR2 FQGTGA. The CDR3 contains 17 residues. The CDR3 DNA follows: TGTGCCAGCAGCTTAAGGGCGGGGGACCCAAAATACAATGAGCAGTTCTTC. Amino acid sequence: CASSLRAGDPKYNEQFF.

The chain links TRBV18 to TRBJ1-2, with a weak D call TRBD1 (6 bases). There are 15 residues in the CDR3. Per the germline V gene, CDR1 is KGHSH and CDR2 is LQKENI. The V end was cut by 6 bases, the J end by 4 bases, with 18 bases between. This CDR3 is CASSPAGVISYGYTF. The CDR3 DNA reads as TGTGCCAGCTCTCCTGCAGGGGTTATTAGCTATGGCTACACCTTC.

This rearrangement joins TRBV6-5 to TRBJ1-1; a weak D match, TRBD1 (6 bases). This CDR3 has 16 residues. Per the germline V gene, CDR1 is MNHEY and CDR2 is SVGAGI. V was clipped by 2 bases and J by 0 bases, with 13 bases between them. In DNA form, the CDR3 reads TGTGCCAGCAGTTACGGTACAGGGAAAATGAACACTGAAGCTTTCTTT. As protein: CASSYGTGKMNTEAFF.

The chain employs TRBV2 and TRBJ1-2, with a tentative D call TRBD1 (5 bases). The germline CDR1 and CDR2 sequences are SNHLY and FYNNEI. Between the trimmed V and J ends, which lost 5 bases and 4 bases, there was a span of 14 bases. This CDR3 is 14 amino acids long. CDR3 amino acids: CASSLKGIGYGYTF. The CDR3 nucleotides read TGTGCCAGCAGTCTCAAGGGGATAGGCTATGGCTACACCTTC.

The chain is built from TRBV3-1 (or the pseudogene TRBV3-2) and TRBJ2-1; 7 nucleotides agree with TRBD2. The CDR3 is made up of 15 amino acids. Germline CDR1 is LGHDT and CDR2 is YNNKEL (reference sequence). The junction had 12 bases not matched to a gene; V was cut back by 5 bases and J by 8 bases. The CDR3 reads CASSAGTTFSHEQFF. DNA for the CDR3: TGTGCCAGCAGCGCAGGGACTACCTTTAGCCATGAGCAGTTCTTC.

The CDR3 DNA reads TGTGCCACCAGAAAAGGGACAGGCTATTATGGCTACACCTTC. It specifies CATRKGTGYYGYTF. This chain uses TRBV24-1 with TRBJ1-2; 8 nucleotides agree with TRBD1. The CDR3 length is 14 residues. After removal of 7 bases from V and 5 bases from J, the junction contained 8 bases not matched to a gene. In germline, CDR1 is KGHDR, CDR2 SFDVKD.

This clone was seen a single time. CDR3 in amino acids: CASRPAPILANRTGELFF. DNA for the CDR3: TGCGCCAGCAGACCGGCCCCCATACTAGCGAACCGGACCGGGGAGCTGTTTTTT. The V gene is TRBV5-1, the J gene TRBJ2-2, with 7 bases matching TRBD2. The CDR3 extends over 18 amino acids. From germline, CDR1 is SGHRS and CDR2 YFSETQ. Losses at the gene ends were 5 bases for V and 5 bases for J; bases not matched to a gene: 18.

This clone was seen just once. In nucleotides, the CDR3 is TGTGCCAGCAGCCAAGTCCCATATGACGGGGAGCCCACAGATACGCAGTATTTT. It codes for CASSQVPYDGEPTDTQYF. This chain connects TRBV3-1 (or the pseudogene TRBV3-2) to TRBJ2-3, with D perhaps matching TRBD2 (5 bases). CDR3 length: 18 amino acids. The ends were cut back, 1 base at V and 2 bases at J, with 19 bases in the middle. Germline V gene data show CDR1 as LGHDT and CDR2 as YNNKEL (reference sequence).

The V and J genes are TRBV3-1 (or the pseudogene TRBV3-2) and TRBJ1-5; no firm D call. V gave up 4 bases and J gave up 4 bases, with 8 bases separating them. CDR1 and CDR2 from the germline V gene are LGHDT and YNNKEL (reference sequence). CDR3 length: 13 amino acids. CDR3 DNA: TGTGCCAGCAGCCGGGCCCTAAATCAGCCCCAGCATTTT. This sequence encodes CASSRALNQPQHF.

The chain carries TRBV7-2 and TRBJ2-1, with 8 positions matching TRBD2. The CDR3 is 17 amino acids. With 3 bases clipped from V and 6 bases from J, the junction kept 13 bases outside the gene matches. Per the germline V gene, CDR1 is SGHTA and CDR2 is FQGNSA. DNA of the CDR3: TGTGCCAGCAGCTTTATCAGCGGGGGAGCAGTGGTCAATGAGCAGTTCTTC. Its translation is CASSFISGGAVVNEQFF.

The chain has TRBV3-1 (or the pseudogene TRBV3-2) and TRBJ1-1; D perhaps matches TRBD1 (5 bases). This CDR3 region has 14 residues. V was clipped by 6 bases and J by 5 bases, with 16 bases between them. Germline V gene sequence: CDR1 LGHDT, CDR2 YNNKEL (reference sequence). CDR3 in DNA: TGTGCCAGCAGTCGGACACCGGCTGAGACTGAAGCTTTCTTT. The encoded protein is CASSRTPAETEAFF.

This chain links TRBV6-5 with TRBJ1-5, with D possibly TRBD1 on 5 matching bases. The V and J ends lost 6 bases and 2 bases respectively, with 11 bases between them. The CDR3 is made up of 14 amino acids. The germline V gene encodes CDR1 MNHEY and CDR2 SVGAGI. Here the CDR3 DNA reads TGTGCCAGCAGCAACGGCAGGGGCAATCAGCCCCAGCATTTT. This codes for CASSNGRGNQPQHF.

The chain combines TRBV6-5 with TRBJ2-7; TRBD1 matches at 8 bases. Germline CDR1 is MNHEY and CDR2 is SVGAGI. The CDR3 contains 14 residues. The trim removed 8 bases at V and 0 bases at J, leaving 6 bases unmatched. CDR3 nucleotides: TGTGCCAGCCCTCGGGACAGGAGCTCCTACGAGCAGTACTTC. It specifies CASPRDRSSYEQYF.

This chain joins TRBV4-2 and TRBJ1-1; perhaps TRBD1 as D (6 bases). CDR1 is LGHNA, CDR2 YNFKEQ, per germline. This CDR3 region has 15 residues. The V gene lost 4 bases and the J gene lost 4 bases, with 16 bases spanning the gap. CDR3 bases: TGTGCCAGCAGCCCCTCACGCGGGGGCGGCACTGAAGCTTTCTTT. It translates to CASSPSRGGGTEAFF.

The gene calls are TRBV7-9 and TRBJ2-1, with D possibly TRBD2 on 5 matching bases. The V and J ends lost 5 bases and 3 bases respectively, with 14 bases between them. This CDR3 region has 15 residues. The germline CDR1 and CDR2 sequences are SEHNR and FQNEAQ (reference sequence). The CDR3 bases are TGTGCCAGCAGCCGGTCCGGTCGGGGCTACAATGAGCAGTTCTTC. Its protein is CASSRSGRGYNEQFF. The whole variable domain, remainder taken from reference TRBV7-9 and TRBJ2-1, is DTGVSQNPRHKITKRGQNVTFRCDPISEHNRLYWYRQTLGQGPEFLTYFQNEAQLEKSRLLSDRFSAERPKGSFSTLEIQRTEQGDSAMYLCASSRSGRGYNEQFFGPGTRLTVL.

The rearrangement uses TRBV9 and TRBJ2-7, with 10 nucleotides matching TRBD1. The CDR3 spans 13 residues. Germline V gene lookup returns CDR1 SGDLS and CDR2 YYNGEE. Losses at the gene ends were 7 bases for V and 6 bases for J; bases not matched to a gene: 7. DNA for the CDR3: TGTGCCAGCGACCGGACAGGGGGTGGCGAGCAGTACTTC. Translation gives CASDRTGGGEQYF.

This clone was picked up a small number of times. V usage is TRBV7-9 and J usage is TRBJ1-5; D gene uncertain. V gave up 6 bases and J gave up 7 bases, with 10 bases separating them. CDR1 and CDR2 (germline): SEHNR, FQNEAQ (reference sequence). This CDR3 has 12 amino acids. CDR3 residues: CASRTVGQPQHF. The CDR3 nucleotides are TGTGCCAGCAGGACGGTCGGGCAGCCCCAGCATTTT.

V and J are TRBV27 and TRBJ2-7; a weak D match, TRBD1 (6 bases). V shed 7 bases and J shed 7 bases, with 17 bases lying between them. The CDR3 has 13 amino acids. Per germline, CDR1 MNHEY and CDR2 SMNVEV (reference sequence). The CDR3 DNA follows: TGTGCCAGCACTTGGGGCAGGGGCCGGGAGCAGTACTTC. It specifies CASTWGRGREQYF.

Only one count was recorded for this clone. The rearrangement joins TRBV7-2 to TRBJ2-2; 9 nucleotides align to TRBD1. The V and J ends lost 1 base and 5 bases, in that order; junction bases with no gene match: 14. The CDR3 is 19 residues long. Germline V CDR1 and CDR2: SGHTA, FQGNSA. The CDR3: CASSLGRDRERIGTGELFF. The CDR3 coding sequence is TGTGCCAGCAGCTTAGGGAGGGACAGGGAGAGGATCGGTACCGGGGAGCTGTTTTTT.

The chain joins TRBV19 to TRBJ2-2; tentative D call: TRBD2 (6 bases). The V gene's germline CDR1 is LNHDA and CDR2 SQIVND (reference sequence). Trimming removed 8 bases from V and 0 bases from J, with 16 bases in between. The CDR3 extends over 16 amino acids. The chain's CDR3 is CASRRGRTTNTGELFF. The CDR3 region has the DNA TGTGCCAGTCGGCGAGGACGGACTACGAACACCGGGGAGCTGTTTTTT.

The rearrangement joins TRBV7-2 to TRBJ2-1, with D perhaps TRBD1 (6 bases). Germline V lookup: CDR1 SGHTA, CDR2 FQGNSA. The CDR3 sequence is 13 residues long. Deletions cut 1 base from V and 6 bases from J, with 7 bases between. Here the CDR3 reads CASSLDRVNEQFF. CDR3 bases: TGTGCCAGCAGCTTAGACAGGGTCAATGAGCAGTTCTTC.

The rearrangement joins TRBV18 to TRBJ1-1, with 8 bases identical to TRBD1. CDR1 and CDR2 (germline): KGHSH, LQKENI. The CDR3 spans 14 residues. V lost 4 bases, J lost 3 bases, and 4 bases stayed unmatched. CDR3 amino acids: CASSQLQGDTEAFF. The CDR3 DNA reads TGTGCCAGCTCACAACTACAGGGGGACACTGAAGCTTTCTTT.

The chain carries TRBV19 and TRBJ1-2; a weak D match, TRBD1 (5 bases). The V gene lost 7 bases and the J gene lost 4 bases, with 16 bases spanning the gap. Germline V gene data show CDR1 as LNHDA and CDR2 as SQIVND (reference sequence). The CDR3 length is 14 residues. CDR3 sequence (DNA): TGTGCCAGTACCGACAGCCTTTCTCTCTATGGCTACACCTTC. Residues: CASTDSLSLYGYTF.